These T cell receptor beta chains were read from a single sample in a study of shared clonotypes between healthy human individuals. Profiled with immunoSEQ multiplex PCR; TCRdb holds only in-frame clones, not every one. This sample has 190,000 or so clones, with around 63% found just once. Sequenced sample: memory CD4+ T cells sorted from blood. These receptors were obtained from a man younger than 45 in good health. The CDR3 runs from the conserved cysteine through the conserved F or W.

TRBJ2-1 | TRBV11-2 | CASSRTSGRYNEQFF
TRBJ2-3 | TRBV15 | CATSRGVGASTDTQYF
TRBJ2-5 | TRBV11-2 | CASSLGGGGRWETQYF
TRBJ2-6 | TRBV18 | CASSPRGLGKSSGANVLTF
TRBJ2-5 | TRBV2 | CASSESRTSGRRTGETQYF
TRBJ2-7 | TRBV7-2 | CASSATRAYEQYF
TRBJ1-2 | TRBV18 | CASSPVYRRGANYGYTF
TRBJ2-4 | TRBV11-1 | CASSLSLAGVKAKNIQYF
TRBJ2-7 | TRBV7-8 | CASSRLGTGLEQYF
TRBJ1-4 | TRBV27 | CASSYGGLEKLFF
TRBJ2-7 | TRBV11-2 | CASSLAGAEQYF
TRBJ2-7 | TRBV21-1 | CASSDGLAASYEQYF
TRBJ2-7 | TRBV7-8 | CASSPTGTSGRINEQYF
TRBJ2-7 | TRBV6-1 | CASSETFLDYEQYF
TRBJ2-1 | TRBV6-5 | CASSTQPGLENEQFF
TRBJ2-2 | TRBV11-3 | CASSSGGGRGTGELFF
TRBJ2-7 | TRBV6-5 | CASSYSIRSYEQYF
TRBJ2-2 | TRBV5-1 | CASSSTGDYPGELFF
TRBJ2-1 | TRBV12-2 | CASRFLGLAGGLEQFF
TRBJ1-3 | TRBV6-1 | CASSPLRSSGNTIYF
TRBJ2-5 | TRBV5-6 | CASSPGSVTQYF
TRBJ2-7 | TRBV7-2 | CASSLGVNRGPSDEQYF
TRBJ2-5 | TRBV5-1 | CASSYSGTTAETQYF
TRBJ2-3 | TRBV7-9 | CASPVGAGAVDTQYF
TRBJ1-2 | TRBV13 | CASSLVREVSDGYTF
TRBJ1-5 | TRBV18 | CASSPRRGMDQPQHF
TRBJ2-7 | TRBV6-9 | CASSYPAGGLYEQYF
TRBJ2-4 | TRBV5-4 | CASSPRPGGYIQYF
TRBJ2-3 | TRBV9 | CASSVGGGGTSDTQYF
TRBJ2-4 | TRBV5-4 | CASSLQAVKGNIQYF
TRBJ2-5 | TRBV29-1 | CSVEALPDSSGTQYF
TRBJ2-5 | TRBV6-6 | CASLEPPQETQYF
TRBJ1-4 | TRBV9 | CASSVGSRGREKLFF
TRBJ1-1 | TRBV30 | CAWSDRPGAFF
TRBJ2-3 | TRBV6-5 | CASSLGGGTDTQYF
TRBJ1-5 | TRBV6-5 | CASSYTAQPQHF